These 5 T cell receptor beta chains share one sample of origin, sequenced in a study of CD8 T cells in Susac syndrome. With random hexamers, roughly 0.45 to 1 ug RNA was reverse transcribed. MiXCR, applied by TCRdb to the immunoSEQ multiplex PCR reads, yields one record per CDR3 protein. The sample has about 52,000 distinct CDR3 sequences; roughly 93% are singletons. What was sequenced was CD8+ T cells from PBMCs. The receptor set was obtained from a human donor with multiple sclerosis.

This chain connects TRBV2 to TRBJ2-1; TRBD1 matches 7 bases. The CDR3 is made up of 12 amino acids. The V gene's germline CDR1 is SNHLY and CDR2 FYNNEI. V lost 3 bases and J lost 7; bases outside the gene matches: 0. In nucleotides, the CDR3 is TGTGCCAGCAGTGACAGGGGGAATGAGCAGTTCTTC. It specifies CASSDRGNEQFF.

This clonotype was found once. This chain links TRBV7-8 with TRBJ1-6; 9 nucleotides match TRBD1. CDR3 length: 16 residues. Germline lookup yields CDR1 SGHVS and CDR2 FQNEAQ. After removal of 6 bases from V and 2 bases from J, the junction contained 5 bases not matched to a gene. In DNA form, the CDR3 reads TGTGCCAGCAGGGACAGGGGAAGCCCCTATAATTCACCCCTCCACTTT. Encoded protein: CASRDRGSPYNSPLHF.

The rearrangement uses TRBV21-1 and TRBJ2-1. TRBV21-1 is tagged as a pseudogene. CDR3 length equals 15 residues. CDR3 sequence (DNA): TGTGCCAGCAGCAACGCCGGTGCCCAAGATGGTGAGCAGTTCTTC. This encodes CASSNAGAQDGEQFF.

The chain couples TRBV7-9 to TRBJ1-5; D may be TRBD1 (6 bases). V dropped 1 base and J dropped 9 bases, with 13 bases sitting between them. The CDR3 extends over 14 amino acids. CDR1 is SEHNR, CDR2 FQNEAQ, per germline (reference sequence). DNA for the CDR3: TGTGCCAGCAGCTTAGGGGCGGGGGCGAGGCCCCAGCATTTT. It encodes CASSLGAGARPQHF.

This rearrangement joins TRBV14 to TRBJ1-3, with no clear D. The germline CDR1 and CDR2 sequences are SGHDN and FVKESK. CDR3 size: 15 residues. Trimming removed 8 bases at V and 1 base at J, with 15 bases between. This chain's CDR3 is CASSATHQSGNTIYF. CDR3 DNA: TGTGCCAGCTCAGCCACACACCAGTCTGGAAACACCATATATTTT.